Below, 14 T cell receptor beta chains from the same sample are listed, as sequenced in a study of cytomegalovirus exposure and HLA in healthy donors. 60 Vbeta and 13 Jbeta primers were used in PCR. The assay was immunoSEQ multiplex PCR, and TCRdb's table has in-frame clones only and misses some. The data hold 90,000 to 110,000 clones, with roughly 80% observed a single time. Sequenced material: PBMCs. These receptors were obtained from a man younger than 40 in good health and CMV-seropositive.

V gene TRBV5-6 combines with J gene TRBJ2-5, with D maybe TRBD1 (6 bases). The germline V gene has CDR1 SGHDT and CDR2 YYEEEE. The length of the CDR3 is 14 residues. Trimming pared 5 bases from V and 5 bases from J, leaving 16 bases between. CDR3 protein: CASSFTGRRETQYF. The DNA for the CDR3 is TGTGCCAGCAGTTTCACAGGGCGGCGGGAGACCCAGTACTTC.

This clone came up once. The chain employs TRBV7-2 and TRBJ2-1; D might be TRBD2 (6 bases). CDR3 length: 13 residues. Trimming pared 8 bases from V and 5 bases from J, leaving 13 bases between. Germline V gene lookup returns CDR1 SGHTA and CDR2 FQGNSA. This CDR3 is CASLMGLNNEQFF. DNA for the CDR3: TGTGCCAGCCTCATGGGACTGAACAATGAGCAGTTCTTC.

The chain has TRBV7-9 and TRBJ2-2; 7 positions agree with TRBD1. After removal of 4 bases from V and 7 bases from J, the junction contained 9 bases not matched to a gene. The germline CDR1 and CDR2 sequences are SEHNR and FQNEAQ (reference sequence). The CDR3 runs to 15 residues. CDR3 nucleotide sequence: TGTGCCAGCAGCTCAAGGGGGCAGGGGCACGGGGAGCTGTTTTTT. This translates into CASSSRGQGHGELFF. The variable domain in full, completed from reference TRBV7-9 and TRBJ2-2, reads DTGVSQNPRHKITKRGQNVTFRCDPISEHNRLYWYRQTLGQGPEFLTYFQNEAQLEKSRLLSDRFSAERPKGSFSTLEIQRTEQGDSAMYLCASSSRGQGHGELFFGEGSRLTVL.

The chain recombines TRBV4-1 with TRBJ2-7, with D tentatively TRBD1 (6 bases). Trimming left V 2 bases short and J 3 bases short, with 14 bases between. The CDR3 consists of 15 residues. Germline CDR1 is MGHRA and CDR2 is YSYEKL. CDR3 loop: CASSQYAGVSYEQYF. The CDR3 region has the DNA TGCGCCAGCAGCCAATACGCAGGGGTCAGCTACGAGCAGTACTTC.

The CDR3 spells CASSMESLPTAREAFF. Here the CDR3 DNA reads TGTGCCAGTAGTATGGAGTCCTTACCGACAGCGCGTGAAGCTTTCTTT. The rearrangement joins TRBV19 to TRBJ1-1; possibly TRBD1 for D (5 bases). V shed 3 bases and J shed 7 bases, with 21 bases lying between them. The CDR3 runs to 16 residues. Germline CDR1 reads LNHDA; CDR2 reads SQIVND (reference sequence).

The chain carries TRBV13 and TRBJ2-1; D is perhaps TRBD2 (6 bases). Germline CDR1 and CDR2: PRHDT and FYEKMQ (reference sequence). CDR3 length equals 13 residues. Trimming removed 3 bases at V and 7 bases at J, with 10 bases between. CDR3 region: CASSLTSANEQFF. The CDR3 DNA follows: TGTGCCAGCAGCTTGACTAGTGCGAATGAGCAGTTCTTC.

This clone appeared once. This chain joins TRBV7-9 and TRBJ2-5, with 11 bases fitting TRBD2. The germline V gene encodes CDR1 SEHNR and CDR2 FQNEAQ (reference sequence). J gave up 5 bases and V 5 bases, and 13 bases lay outside the gene matches. CDR3 length equals 17 residues. The CDR3 region is CASSLLAGGGFQETQYF. The DNA for the CDR3 is TGTGCCAGCAGCCTCCTAGCGGGGGGTGGATTTCAGGAGACCCAGTACTTC.

This chain links TRBV9 with TRBJ1-1; D not certain. The V gene's germline CDR1 is SGDLS and CDR2 YYNGEE. The V gene lost 6 bases and the J gene lost 0 bases, with 12 bases spanning the gap. This CDR3 region has 14 residues. The CDR3 bases are TGTGCCAGCACCCTCACGGGGATGAACACTGAAGCTTTCTTT. The encoded protein is CASTLTGMNTEAFF.

This clone has a single count. The rearrangement uses TRBV4-3 and TRBJ1-2, with 10 bases fitting TRBD1. The V and J ends lost 0 bases and 4 bases, in that order; junction bases with no gene match: 14. This CDR3 spans 19 amino acids. Germline V lookup: CDR1 LGHNA, CDR2 YSLEER. The CDR3 DNA follows: TGCGCCAGCAGCCAAGATCTAGGGACAGGGGAAGGGACTGGCTATGGCTACACCTTC. It yields the protein CASSQDLGTGEGTGYGYTF.

V usage is TRBV27 and J usage is TRBJ2-5, with TRBD2 matching over 14 bases. V dropped 6 bases and J dropped 0; count of bases not matched to a gene: 9. Germline V gene data show CDR1 as MNHEY and CDR2 as SMNVEV (reference sequence). The CDR3 loop spans 18 amino acids. CDR3 sequence (DNA): TGTGCCAGCAGCTTGGGACTAGCGGGGGCCCGGTACCAAGAGACCCAGTACTTC. Amino acids: CASSLGLAGARYQETQYF.

The chain employs TRBV6-1 and TRBJ2-2; the match to TRBD2 covers 8 bases. Germline-derived CDR1 and CDR2 are MNHNS and SASEGT. The trim removed 3 bases at V and 4 bases at J, leaving 4 bases unmatched. This CDR3 spans 15 amino acids. For the CDR3, the DNA is TGTGCCAGCAGTGAGATGGCGGGGGGCACCGGGGAGCTGTTTTTT. Amino acids: CASSEMAGGTGELFF.

This clone was observed a few times. This chain uses TRBV9 with TRBJ1-6; D unresolved. The CDR3 has 14 residues. In germline, CDR1 is SGDLS, CDR2 YYNGEE. The germline V and J ends were trimmed by 0 bases and 3 bases, with 4 bases remaining between them. The CDR3 loop is CASSVGHYNSPLHF. CDR3 bases: TGTGCCAGCAGCGTAGGACACTATAATTCACCCCTCCACTTT.

The chain combines TRBV28 with TRBJ1-1; TRBD1 is a possible D gene (5 bases). The CDR3 length is 11 residues. The V and J ends lost 6 bases and 7 bases respectively, with 9 bases between them. Germline values: CDR1 MDHEN, CDR2 SYDVKM. For the CDR3, the DNA is TGTGCCAGCAGGCGGGACTTTGAAGCTTTCTTT. Translating it yields CASRRDFEAFF.

The DNA for the CDR3 is TGTGCCAGCAGAACGGGTCGAATGATGACTGAAGCTTTCTTT. Translation: CASRTGRMMTEAFF. The rearrangement uses TRBV27 and TRBJ1-1; D is undetermined. V lost 6 bases to trimming and J lost 5 bases, with 16 bases between them. CDR3 size: 14 residues. The germline V gene encodes CDR1 MNHEY and CDR2 SMNVEV (reference sequence).